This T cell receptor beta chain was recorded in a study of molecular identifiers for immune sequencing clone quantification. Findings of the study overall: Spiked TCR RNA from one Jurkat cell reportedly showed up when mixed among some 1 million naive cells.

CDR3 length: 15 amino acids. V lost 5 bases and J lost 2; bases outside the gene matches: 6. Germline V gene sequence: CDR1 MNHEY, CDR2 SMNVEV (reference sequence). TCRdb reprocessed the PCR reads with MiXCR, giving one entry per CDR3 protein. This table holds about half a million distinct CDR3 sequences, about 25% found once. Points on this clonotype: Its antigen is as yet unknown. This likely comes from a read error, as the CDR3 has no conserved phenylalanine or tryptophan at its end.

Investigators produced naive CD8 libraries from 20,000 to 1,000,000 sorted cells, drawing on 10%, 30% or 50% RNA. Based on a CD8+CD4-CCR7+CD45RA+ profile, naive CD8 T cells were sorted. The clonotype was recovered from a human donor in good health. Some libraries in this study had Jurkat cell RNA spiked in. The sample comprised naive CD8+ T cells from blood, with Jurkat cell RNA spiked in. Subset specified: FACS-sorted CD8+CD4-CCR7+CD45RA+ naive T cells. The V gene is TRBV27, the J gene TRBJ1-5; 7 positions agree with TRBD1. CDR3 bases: TGTGCCAGCAGTCCCCACAGGGGCGGCAATCAGCCCCAGCATTCT. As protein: CASSPHRGGNQPQHS.